What follows are 8 T cell receptor beta chains derived from one specimen sequenced in a study of blood T cell repertoires in COVID-19. The method was immunoSEQ multiplex PCR; TCRdb's version includes in-frame clones alone and lacks a portion of them. The table lists about 48,000 clones, 80% to 90% of them singletons, with 15% to 19% in the top ten. Sequencing was carried out using peripheral blood. These receptors originate from a human donor in a cohort sampled during active COVID-19. The donor label of this sample is uncertain.

The rearrangement uses TRBV5-1 and TRBJ1-6; no clear D gene. The CDR3 contains 15 residues. Trimming left V 0 bases short and J 7 bases short, with 11 bases between. Germline loops: CDR1 SGHRS, CDR2 YFSETQ. The CDR3 region has the DNA TGCGCCAGCAGCTTGGATTCGGGTTTCAATTCACCCCTCCACTTT. Residues: CASSLDSGFNSPLHF.

The chain recombines TRBV5-1 with TRBJ1-4; TRBD1 agrees at 8 bases. The J segment lost 12 bases and the V segment lost 5 bases, leaving 6 bases of the junction unmatched. CDR1 SGHRS and CDR2 YFSETQ come from the germline V gene. The CDR3 covers 12 residues. CDR3 in DNA: TGCGCCAGCAGTGTCGGGACAGGAGAACTGTTTTTT. This encodes CASSVGTGELFF.

The V call is TRBV7-8, the J call TRBJ1-2, with TRBD1 as a possible D gene (5 bases). Germline assignment: CDR1 SGHVS and CDR2 FQNEAQ. Trimming cost V 7 bases and J 3 bases, with 15 bases left between them. The CDR3 runs to 14 residues. CDR3 region: CASTGGGRDYGYTF. As DNA, the CDR3 is TGTGCCAGCACCGGGGGGGGTAGGGACTATGGCTACACCTTC.

This clone was seen a single time. The rearrangement links TRBV10-3 to TRBJ2-1; 9 bases fit TRBD1. V lost 1 base, J lost 5 bases, and 12 bases stayed unmatched. Germline CDR1 ENHRY, CDR2 SYGVKD. This CDR3 comprises 18 residues. The CDR3, as DNA: TGTGCCATCAGTGAGTTAACCGGACAGGGGCCTTCCAACAATGAGCAGTTCTTC. This translates into CAISELTGQGPSNNEQFF.

V usage is TRBV5-5 and J usage is TRBJ1-1; 9 nucleotides line up with TRBD1. V trimming: 0 bases; J trimming: 1 base; junction bases outside the gene matches: 1. This CDR3 contains 15 residues. Germline lookup yields CDR1 SGHKS and CDR2 YYEKEE (reference sequence). The CDR3 is CASSLGGQGNTEAFF. The CDR3 bases are TGTGCCAGCAGCTTGGGGGGACAGGGGAACACTGAAGCTTTCTTT.

The V and J genes are TRBV19 and TRBJ1-4; D is ambiguous. Germline V CDR1 and CDR2: LNHDA, SQIVND (reference sequence). The V and J ends lost 3 bases and 7 bases respectively, with 12 bases between them. The CDR3 contains 14 residues. The CDR3 is CASSISPSSEKLFF. CDR3 sequence (DNA): TGTGCCAGTAGTATTAGTCCCTCGAGTGAAAAACTGTTTTTT.

In the case of this clone: The junction does not match germline at one end; this may be a read error. The chain has TRBV5-1 and TRBJ2-5; maybe TRBD2 (5 bases). The CDR3 is made up of 16 amino acids. Germline CDR1 and CDR2: SGHRS and YFSETQ. The CDR3 bases are TGCGCCAGCAACTTGGCCTTCGGGATTGGGGAAGAGACCCAGTACTTC. Translating it yields CASNLAFGIGEETQYF.

This chain connects TRBV7-9 to TRBJ2-1; 8 nucleotides match TRBD2. The CDR3 spans 16 residues. The J segment lost 9 bases and the V segment lost 2 bases, leaving 12 bases of the junction unmatched. Germline values: CDR1 SEHNR, CDR2 FQNEAQ (reference sequence). CDR3 in DNA: TGTGCCAGCAGCTTAAATGTACAAGCGGGGGTAGGTGAGCAGTTCTTC. Protein product: CASSLNVQAGVGEQFF.